The 14 T cell receptor beta chains listed next were all sequenced from one sample in a study of OX40 agonist ivuxolimab in advanced cancers. Clones were read by immunoSEQ multiplex PCR, and TCRdb kept only the in-frame ones, dropping some. The sample records about 28,000 clones, 90% being singletons. This material consisted of CD4+ or CD8+ T cells sorted from blood, taken in a trial of the OX40 agonist ivuxolimab. All receptors derive from an adult with an advanced solid tumor such as melanoma, head and neck, liver or kidney cancer.

This chain links TRBV30 with TRBJ1-2, with 7 bases that match TRBD1. This CDR3 has 14 amino acids. Germline CDR1 GTSNPN, CDR2 SVGIG (reference sequence). Trimming removed 2 bases from V and 5 bases from J; junction bases left unmatched: 8. Written as DNA, the CDR3 is TGTGCCTGGAGTACGGTTGGCAGGGGGTATGGCTACACCTTC. Translation: CAWSTVGRGYGYTF.

CDR3 nucleotides: TGTGCCAGCAGCTTCGATCCCAGCCCACTTGGTGATACGCAGTATTTT. This sequence encodes CASSFDPSPLGDTQYF. The genes are TRBV7-9 and TRBJ2-3; no reliable D call. Germline V CDR1 and CDR2: SEHNR, FQNEAQ (reference sequence). V was pared by 3 bases and J by 6 bases, with 19 bases between. This CDR3 has 16 residues.

This clone was found a few times. Written as DNA, the CDR3 is TGTGCCAGCAGCCAAACGACGGGGGGCTCTGGAAACACCATATATTTT. Translated: CASSQTTGGSGNTIYF. The V call is TRBV11-1, the J call TRBJ1-3; D is possibly TRBD1 (5 bases). Germline V gene data show CDR1 as SGHAT and CDR2 as FQDESV (reference sequence). Deletions cut 5 bases from V and 0 bases from J, with 14 bases between. The CDR3 has 16 amino acids.

This chain joins TRBV5-1 and TRBJ2-7; D not resolved. V was shortened by 4 bases and J by 1 base, with 9 bases between the two germline ends. This CDR3 is built from 13 residues. Germline values: CDR1 SGHRS, CDR2 YFSETQ. Written as DNA, the CDR3 is TGCGCCAGCAGCCCAGCCCCATCCTACGAGCAGTACTTC. This sequence encodes CASSPAPSYEQYF.

The CDR3 DNA is TGCAGCGTTGAAGATTGGACTAGCGGGAGTCTCAATGAGCAGTTCTTC. The encoded protein is CSVEDWTSGSLNEQFF. The V call is TRBV29-1, the J call TRBJ2-1; the match to TRBD2 covers 13 bases. The CDR3 is made up of 16 amino acids. The junction had 5 bases not matched to a gene; V was cut back by 0 bases and J by 6 bases. The germline V gene encodes CDR1 SQVTM and CDR2 ANQGSEA.

V usage is TRBV7-6 and J usage is TRBJ2-3; tentatively, D is TRBD2 (5 bases). Germline CDR1 is SGHVS and CDR2 is FNYEAQ. This CDR3 spans 17 amino acids. Trimming stripped 0 bases from V and 0 bases from J, with 13 bases between. This CDR3 reads CASSLAGGGSSTDTQYF. CDR3 sequence (DNA): TGTGCCAGCAGCTTAGCCGGAGGTGGGAGTAGCACAGATACGCAGTATTTT.

The rearrangement uses TRBV27 and TRBJ2-1; 12 positions agree with TRBD1. The V gene end was trimmed by 6 bases and the J gene end by 7 bases; junction bases not matched to a gene: 10. The germline V gene encodes CDR1 MNHEY and CDR2 SMNVEV (reference sequence). The CDR3 has 16 amino acids. The CDR3, as DNA: TGTGCCAGCAGCCCCTCGGGACAGGGGGCACTAAATGAGCAGTTCTTC. It translates to CASSPSGQGALNEQFF.

This chain joins TRBV19 and TRBJ2-1; unclear D gene. Germline V lookup: CDR1 LNHDA, CDR2 SQIVND (reference sequence). V lost 3 bases and J 2 bases, leaving 14 bases between the germline ends. The CDR3 consists of 16 residues. CDR3 region: CASSISGVLPYNEQFF. CDR3 coding DNA: TGTGCCAGTAGTATCTCTGGGGTCCTGCCCTACAATGAGCAGTTCTTC.

The rearrangement links TRBV5-1 to TRBJ2-5; D not resolved. The CDR3 length is 16 residues. Germline CDR1 reads SGHRS; CDR2 reads YFSETQ. Trimming stripped 0 bases from V and 1 base from J, with 13 bases between. As DNA, the CDR3 is TGCGCCAGCAGCTTGGCCGCCATAAGGTCCCAAGAGACCCAGTACTTC. It yields the protein CASSLAAIRSQETQYF.

This chain connects TRBV13 to TRBJ1-2; unclear D gene. The germline CDR1 and CDR2 sequences are PRHDT and FYEKMQ (reference sequence). The CDR3 spans 14 residues. Trimming cost V 6 bases and J 0 bases, with 11 bases left between them. The CDR3 DNA is TGTGCCAGCAGTTTGGGCGGAACTAACTATGGCTACACCTTC. It translates to CASSLGGTNYGYTF.

The genes are TRBV15 and TRBJ2-4; 14 nucleotides align to TRBD2. CDR3 length: 18 amino acids. The germline V gene encodes CDR1 LNHNV and CDR2 YYDKDF (reference sequence). Trimming removed 6 bases from V and 1 base from J; junction bases left unmatched: 8. CDR3 coding DNA: TGTGCCACCAGGCCGGGACTAGCGGGAGAAGGGGCCAAAAACATTCAGTACTTC. Translated: CATRPGLAGEGAKNIQYF. Using reference TRBV15 and TRBJ2-4 for the parts outside the CDR3, the full variable domain is DAMVIQNPRYQVTQFGKPVTLSCSQTLNHNVMYWYQQKSSQAPKLLFHYYDKDFNNEADTPDNFQSRRPNTSFCFLDIRSPGLGDTAMYLCATRPGLAGEGAKNIQYFGAGTRLSVL.

The CDR3 nucleotides are TGTGCCAGCAGCCTTGGGTCCTACAATGAGCAGTTCTTC. Translated, it gives CASSLGSYNEQFF. The chain recombines TRBV7-9 with TRBJ2-1; no reliable D call. Germline-derived CDR1 and CDR2 are SEHNR and FQNEAQ (reference sequence). V was pared by 5 bases and J by 1 base, with 6 bases between. This CDR3 spans 13 amino acids. The variable domain in full, with the rest retrieved from reference TRBV7-9 and TRBJ2-1, is DTGVSQNPRHKITKRGQNVTFRCDPISEHNRLYWYRQTLGQGPEFLTYFQNEAQLEKSRLLSDRFSAERPKGSFSTLEIQRTEQGDSAMYLCASSLGSYNEQFFGPGTRLTVL.

This clone has a single count. V is TRBV6-6 and J is TRBJ2-1, with D possibly matching TRBD2 (6 bases). Germline-derived CDR1 and CDR2 are MNHNY and SVGAGI (reference sequence). The V and J ends lost 4 bases and 7 bases respectively, with 11 bases between them. The CDR3 spans 13 residues. The CDR3 bases are TGTGCCAGCAGTTTCCTTGCGGGGAATGAGCAGTTCTTC. This gives the protein CASSFLAGNEQFF.

The chain has TRBV25-1 and TRBJ2-2, with D tentatively TRBD1 (6 bases). The V gene lost 8 bases and the J gene lost 1 base, with 8 bases spanning the gap. CDR1 is MGHDK, CDR2 SYGVNS, per germline. There are 13 residues in the CDR3. CDR3 in amino acids: CASSRGNTGELFF. The CDR3 coding sequence is TGTGCCAGCTCCAGGGGGAACACCGGGGAGCTGTTTTTT.